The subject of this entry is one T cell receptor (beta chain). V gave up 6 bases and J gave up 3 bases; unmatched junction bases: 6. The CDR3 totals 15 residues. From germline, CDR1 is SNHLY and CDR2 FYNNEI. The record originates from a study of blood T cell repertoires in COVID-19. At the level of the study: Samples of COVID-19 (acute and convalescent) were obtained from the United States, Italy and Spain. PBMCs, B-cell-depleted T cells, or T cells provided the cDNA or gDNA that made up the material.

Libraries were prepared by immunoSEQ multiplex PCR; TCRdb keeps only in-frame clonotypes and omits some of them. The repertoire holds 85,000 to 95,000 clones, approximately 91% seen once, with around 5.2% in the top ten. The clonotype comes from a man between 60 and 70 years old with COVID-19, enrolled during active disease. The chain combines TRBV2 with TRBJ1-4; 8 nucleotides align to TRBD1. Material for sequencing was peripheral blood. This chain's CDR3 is CASSPQGVSNEKLFF. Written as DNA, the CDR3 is TGTGCCAGCAGCCCACAGGGGGTGTCTAATGAAAAACTGTTTTTT.